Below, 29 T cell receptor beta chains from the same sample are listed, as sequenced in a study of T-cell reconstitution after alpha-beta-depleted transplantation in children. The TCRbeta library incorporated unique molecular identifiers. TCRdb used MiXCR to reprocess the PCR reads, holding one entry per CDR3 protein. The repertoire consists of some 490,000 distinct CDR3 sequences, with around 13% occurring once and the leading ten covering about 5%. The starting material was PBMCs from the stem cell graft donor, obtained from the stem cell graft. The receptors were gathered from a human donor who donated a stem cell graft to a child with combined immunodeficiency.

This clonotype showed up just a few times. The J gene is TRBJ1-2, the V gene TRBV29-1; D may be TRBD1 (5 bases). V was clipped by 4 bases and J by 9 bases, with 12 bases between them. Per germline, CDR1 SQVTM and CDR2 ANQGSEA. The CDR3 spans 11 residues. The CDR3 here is CSVGGPLRYTF. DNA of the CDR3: TGCAGCGTTGGGGGCCCGCTGCGCTACACCTTC. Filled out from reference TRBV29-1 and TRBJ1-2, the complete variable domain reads SAVISQKPSRDICQRGTSLTIQCQVDSQVTMMFWYRQQPGQSLTLIATANQGSEATYESGFVIDKFPISRPNLTFSTLTVSNMSPEDSSIYLCSVGGPLRYTFGSGTRLTVV.

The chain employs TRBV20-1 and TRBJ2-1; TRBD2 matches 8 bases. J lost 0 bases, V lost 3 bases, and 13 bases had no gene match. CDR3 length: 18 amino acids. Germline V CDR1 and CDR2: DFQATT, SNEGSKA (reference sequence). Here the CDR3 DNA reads TGCAGTGCTAGTACGATCGGGGGGGCCGCGAGCTCCTACAATGAGCAGTTCTTC. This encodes CSASTIGGAASSYNEQFF.

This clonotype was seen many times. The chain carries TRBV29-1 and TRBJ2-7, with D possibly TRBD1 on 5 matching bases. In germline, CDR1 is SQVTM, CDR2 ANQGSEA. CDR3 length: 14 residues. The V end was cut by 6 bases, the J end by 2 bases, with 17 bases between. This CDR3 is CSVVPQTEPYEQYF. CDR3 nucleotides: TGCAGCGTCGTTCCCCAGACAGAGCCCTACGAGCAGTACTTC.

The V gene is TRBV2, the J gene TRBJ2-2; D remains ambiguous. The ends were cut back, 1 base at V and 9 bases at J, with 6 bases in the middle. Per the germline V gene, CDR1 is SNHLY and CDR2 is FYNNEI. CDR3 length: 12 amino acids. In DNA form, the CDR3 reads TGTGCCAGCAGTGAAGGGATTCGGGAGCTGTTTTTT. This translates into CASSEGIRELFF.

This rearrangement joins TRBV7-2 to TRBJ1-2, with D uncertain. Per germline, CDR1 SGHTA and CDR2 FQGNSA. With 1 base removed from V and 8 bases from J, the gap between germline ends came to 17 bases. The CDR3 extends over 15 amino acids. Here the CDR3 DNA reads TGTGCCAGCAGCTTAGGGGCTGTCCTAGTGTCCGGCTACACCTTC. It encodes CASSLGAVLVSGYTF.

The CDR3 spells CSARDWSDDTDTQYF. The DNA of the CDR3 is TGCAGTGCTAGAGATTGGAGTGACGACACAGATACGCAGTATTTT. The V call is TRBV20-1, the J call TRBJ2-3; D is ambiguous. CDR3 length: 15 amino acids. V lost 0 bases and J 2 bases, leaving 12 bases between the germline ends. CDR1 and CDR2 (germline): DFQATT, SNEGSKA (reference sequence).

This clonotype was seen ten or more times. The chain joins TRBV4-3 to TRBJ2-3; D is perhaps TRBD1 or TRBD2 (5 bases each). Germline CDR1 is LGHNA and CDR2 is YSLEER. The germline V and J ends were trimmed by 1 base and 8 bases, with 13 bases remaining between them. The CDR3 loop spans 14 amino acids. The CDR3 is CASSQGRGASTQYF. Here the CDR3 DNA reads TGCGCCAGCAGCCAAGGCAGAGGGGCCAGTACGCAGTATTTT.

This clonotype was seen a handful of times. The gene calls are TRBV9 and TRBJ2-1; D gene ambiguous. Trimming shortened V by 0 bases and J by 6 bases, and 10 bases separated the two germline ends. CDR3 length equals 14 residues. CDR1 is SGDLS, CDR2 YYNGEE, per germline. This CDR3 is CASSVGLAPNEQFF. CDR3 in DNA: TGTGCCAGCAGCGTAGGGCTCGCGCCCAATGAGCAGTTCTTC.

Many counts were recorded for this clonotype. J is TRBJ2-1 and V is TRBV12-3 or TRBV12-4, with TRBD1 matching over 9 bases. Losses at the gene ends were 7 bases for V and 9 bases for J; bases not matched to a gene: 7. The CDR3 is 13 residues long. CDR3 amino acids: CASKGTGRSEQFF. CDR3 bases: TGTGCCAGCAAAGGGACAGGGAGAAGTGAGCAGTTCTTC.

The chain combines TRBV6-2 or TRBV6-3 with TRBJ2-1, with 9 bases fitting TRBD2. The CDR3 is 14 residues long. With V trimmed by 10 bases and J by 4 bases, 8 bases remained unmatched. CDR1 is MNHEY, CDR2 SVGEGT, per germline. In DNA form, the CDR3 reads TGTGCCACCTGGACTAGCGTAGTGTACAATGAGCAGTTCTTC. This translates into CATWTSVVYNEQFF.

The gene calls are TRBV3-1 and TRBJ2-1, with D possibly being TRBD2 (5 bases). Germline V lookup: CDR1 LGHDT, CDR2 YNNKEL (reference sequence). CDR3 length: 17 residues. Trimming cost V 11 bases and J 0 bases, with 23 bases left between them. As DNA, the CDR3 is TGTGCCTCCTCCAAGCACGGCGGGCCCAGCTCCTACAATGAGCAGTTCTTC. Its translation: CASSKHGGPSSYNEQFF.

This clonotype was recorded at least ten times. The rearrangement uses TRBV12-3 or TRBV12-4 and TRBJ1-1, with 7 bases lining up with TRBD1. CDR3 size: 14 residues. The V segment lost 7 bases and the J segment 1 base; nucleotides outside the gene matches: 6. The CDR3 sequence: CASTRQGGNTEAFF. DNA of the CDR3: TGTGCCAGCACTCGACAGGGAGGGAACACTGAAGCTTTCTTT.

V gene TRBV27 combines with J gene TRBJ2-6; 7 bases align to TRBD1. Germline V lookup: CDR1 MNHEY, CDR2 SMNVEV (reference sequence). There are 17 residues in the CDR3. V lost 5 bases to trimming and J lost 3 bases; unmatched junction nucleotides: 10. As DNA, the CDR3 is TGTGCCAGCAGTCCCAGGACAGGATGGTATGGGGCCAACGTCCTGACTTTC. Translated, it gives CASSPRTGWYGANVLTF.

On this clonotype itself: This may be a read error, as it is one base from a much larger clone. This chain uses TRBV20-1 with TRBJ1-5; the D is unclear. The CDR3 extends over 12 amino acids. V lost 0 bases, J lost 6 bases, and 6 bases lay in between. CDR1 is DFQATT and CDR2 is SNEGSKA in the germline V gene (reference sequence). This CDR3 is CSARDRGQPQHF. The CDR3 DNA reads TGCAGTGCTAGAGATCGGGGTCAGCCCCAGCATTTT.

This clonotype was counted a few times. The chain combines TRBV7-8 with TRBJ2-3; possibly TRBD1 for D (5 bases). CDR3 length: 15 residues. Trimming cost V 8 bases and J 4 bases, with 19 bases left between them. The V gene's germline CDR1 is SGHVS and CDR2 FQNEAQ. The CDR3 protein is CASPPPGIGADTQYF. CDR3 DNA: TGTGCCAGCCCCCCCCCAGGGATTGGCGCAGATACGCAGTATTTT.

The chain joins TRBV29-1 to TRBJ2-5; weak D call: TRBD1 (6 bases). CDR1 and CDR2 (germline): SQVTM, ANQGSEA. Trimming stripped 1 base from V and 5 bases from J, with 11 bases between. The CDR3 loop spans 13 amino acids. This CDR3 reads CSVEGRRGETQYF. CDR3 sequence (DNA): TGCAGCGTTGAAGGTCGAAGGGGGGAGACCCAGTACTTC.

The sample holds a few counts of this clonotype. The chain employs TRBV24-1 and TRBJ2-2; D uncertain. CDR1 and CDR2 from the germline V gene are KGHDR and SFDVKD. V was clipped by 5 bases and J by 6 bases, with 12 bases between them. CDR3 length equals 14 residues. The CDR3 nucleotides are TGTGCCACCAGTGTTGCCAACCGGCCCGGGGAGCTGTTTTTT. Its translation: CATSVANRPGELFF.

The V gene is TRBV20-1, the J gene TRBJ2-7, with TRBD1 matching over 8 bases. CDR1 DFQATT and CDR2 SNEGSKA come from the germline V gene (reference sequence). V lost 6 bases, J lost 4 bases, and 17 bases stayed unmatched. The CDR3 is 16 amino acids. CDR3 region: CSANPWGFDRGYEQYF. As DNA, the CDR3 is TGCAGTGCCAATCCGTGGGGTTTCGACAGGGGTTACGAGCAGTACTTC.

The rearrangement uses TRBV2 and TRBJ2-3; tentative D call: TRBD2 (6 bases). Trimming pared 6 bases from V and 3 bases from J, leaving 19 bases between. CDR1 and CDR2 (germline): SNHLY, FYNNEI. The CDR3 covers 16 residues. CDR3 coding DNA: TGTGCCAGCAGCCCGATGGGAGGTTTACAAACAGATACGCAGTATTTT. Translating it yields CASSPMGGLQTDTQYF.

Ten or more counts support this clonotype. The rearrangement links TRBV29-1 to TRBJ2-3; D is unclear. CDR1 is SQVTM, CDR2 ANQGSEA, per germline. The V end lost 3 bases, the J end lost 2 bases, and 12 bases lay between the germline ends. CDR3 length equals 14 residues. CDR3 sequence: CSVDAWVNTDTQYF. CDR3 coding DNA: TGCAGCGTTGATGCGTGGGTTAACACAGATACGCAGTATTTT.

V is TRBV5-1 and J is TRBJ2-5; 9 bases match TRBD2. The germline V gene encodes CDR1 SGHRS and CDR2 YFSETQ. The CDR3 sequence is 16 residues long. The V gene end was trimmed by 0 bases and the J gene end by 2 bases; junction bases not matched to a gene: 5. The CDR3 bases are TGCGCCAGCAGCTTGGCTAGCGGGACACTACAAGAGACCCAGTACTTC. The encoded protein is CASSLASGTLQETQYF.

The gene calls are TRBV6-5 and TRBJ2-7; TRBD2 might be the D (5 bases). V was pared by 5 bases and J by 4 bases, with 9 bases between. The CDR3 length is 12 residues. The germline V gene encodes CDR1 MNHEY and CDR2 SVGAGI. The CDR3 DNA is TGTGCCAGCAGTAAACTAGGATACGAGCAGTACTTC. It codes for CASSKLGYEQYF.

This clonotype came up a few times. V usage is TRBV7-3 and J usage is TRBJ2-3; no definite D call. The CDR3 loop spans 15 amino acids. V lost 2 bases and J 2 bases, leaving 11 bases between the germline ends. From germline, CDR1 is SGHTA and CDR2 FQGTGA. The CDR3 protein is CASSLYLENTDTQYF. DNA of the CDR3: TGTGCCAGCAGCTTATATTTGGAAAACACAGATACGCAGTATTTT.

The CDR3 sequence is CASSPRASYEQYF. CDR3 sequence (DNA): TGTGCCAGCAGCCCCCGGGCGAGTTACGAGCAGTACTTC. The chain uses TRBV7-2 and TRBJ2-7; D not certain. V was shortened by 5 bases and J by 4 bases, with 12 bases between the two germline ends. Looked up from germline, CDR1 is SGHTA and CDR2 is FQGNSA. This CDR3 contains 13 residues.

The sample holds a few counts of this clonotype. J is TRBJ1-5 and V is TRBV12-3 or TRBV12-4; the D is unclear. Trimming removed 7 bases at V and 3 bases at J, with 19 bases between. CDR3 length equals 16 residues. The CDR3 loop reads CASTSLPREINQPQHF. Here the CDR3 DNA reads TGTGCCAGCACCTCATTACCCCGGGAAATCAATCAGCCCCAGCATTTT.

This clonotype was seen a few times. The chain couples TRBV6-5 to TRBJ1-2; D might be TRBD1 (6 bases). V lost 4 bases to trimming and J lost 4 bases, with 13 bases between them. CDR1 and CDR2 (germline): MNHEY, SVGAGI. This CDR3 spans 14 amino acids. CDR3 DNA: TGTGCCAGCAGTTCCGGGGGGCTGGCCTATGGCTACACCTTC. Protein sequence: CASSSGGLAYGYTF.

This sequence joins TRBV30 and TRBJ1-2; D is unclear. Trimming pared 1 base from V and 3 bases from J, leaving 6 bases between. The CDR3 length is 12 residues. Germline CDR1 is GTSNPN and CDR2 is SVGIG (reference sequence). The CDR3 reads CAWSEGYYGYTF. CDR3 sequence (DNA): TGTGCCTGGAGTGAAGGGTACTATGGCTACACCTTC.

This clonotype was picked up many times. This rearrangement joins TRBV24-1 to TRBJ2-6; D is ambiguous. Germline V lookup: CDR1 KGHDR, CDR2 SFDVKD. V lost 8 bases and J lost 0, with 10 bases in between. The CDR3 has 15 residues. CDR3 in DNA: TGTGCCACCAAGGTAGGACCCTCTGGGGCCAACGTCCTGACTTTC. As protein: CATKVGPSGANVLTF.

For the CDR3, the DNA is TGTGCCACCAGTGTTGGGACATCTTCGGGGGAGCTGTTTTTT. It translates to CATSVGTSSGELFF. V gene TRBV24-1 combines with J gene TRBJ2-2; a possible D gene is TRBD1 (6 bases). The V gene's germline CDR1 is KGHDR and CDR2 SFDVKD. The V and J ends lost 5 bases and 8 bases respectively, with 14 bases between them. CDR3 length: 14 residues.